A single sample is the source of the 27 T cell receptor beta chains below, sequenced in a study of blood T cell repertoires in COVID-19 (dated by TCRdb to 2020 to 2022). The library was produced with the immunoSEQ multiplex PCR assay. What TCRdb holds here is the immuneACCESS table cut down to in-frame rearrangements. Part of the clones is not present; checked against another copy, under half of the missing clones reflect an unresolved V gene, and the others are unexplained. This sample comprises a few hundred thousand clones, over 80% of them detected only once. Jointly, the top ten make up 1.5% to 1.9% of the sample. The sequenced sample consisted of peripheral blood. These receptors were obtained from a woman aged 40 to 50 who had recovered from COVID-19.

The chain links TRBV7-9 to TRBJ2-1; TRBD2 aligns across 8 bases. The CDR3 runs to 16 residues. The junction had 6 bases not matched to a gene; V was cut back by 2 bases and J by 3 bases. Per germline, CDR1 SEHNR and CDR2 FQNEAQ (reference sequence). CDR3 nucleotide sequence: TGTGCCAGCAGCTTAACCGGGGGGGCCTTCTACAATGAGCAGTTCTTC. Its translation: CASSLTGGAFYNEQFF.

The CDR3 sequence is CASSYQGDREQYF. CDR3 DNA sequence: TGCGCCAGCAGTTACCAGGGGGATCGAGAGCAGTACTTC. The chain employs TRBV5-1 and TRBJ2-7; 7 bases are a match to TRBD1. Trimming at V came to 5 bases and at J to 7 bases, leaving 9 bases not matched to a gene. This CDR3 is built from 13 residues. Germline loops: CDR1 SGHRS, CDR2 YFSETQ.

This clone was seen repeatedly, ten times or more. The chain has TRBV9 and TRBJ1-1, with TRBD1 identical over 7 bases. After removal of 3 bases from V and 2 bases from J, the junction contained 4 bases not matched to a gene. CDR1 is SGDLS, CDR2 YYNGEE, per germline. This CDR3 has 14 amino acids. CDR3 loop: CASSEWDRNTEAFF. CDR3 DNA: TGTGCCAGCAGCGAGTGGGACAGAAACACTGAAGCTTTCTTT.

On this clone itself: Different DNA sequences within this sample yield the same CDR3. The chain recombines TRBV28 with TRBJ1-2, with TRBD1 matching over 9 bases. The V segment lost 6 bases and the J segment 4 bases; nucleotides outside the gene matches: 3. Germline CDR1 is MDHEN and CDR2 is SYDVKM. The length of the CDR3 is 13 residues. CDR3 sequence (DNA): TGTGCCAGCAGCTCGGGACAGGGCTATGGCTACACCTTC. It specifies CASSSGQGYGYTF.

The gene calls are TRBV6-2 or TRBV6-3 and TRBJ2-7, with TRBD2 identical over 10 bases. V lost 2 bases to trimming and J lost 5 bases; unmatched junction nucleotides: 6. CDR3 length: 15 amino acids. Germline values: CDR1 MNHEY, CDR2 SVGEGT. This CDR3 is CASSYGLAGVHEQYF. The CDR3 bases are TGTGCCAGCAGTTACGGCCTAGCGGGGGTCCACGAGCAGTACTTC.

CDR3: CASSTRDRARNEQYF. CDR3 in DNA: TGTGCCAGCAGTACCCGGGACAGGGCAAGGAACGAGCAGTACTTC. The rearrangement links TRBV6-2 or TRBV6-3 to TRBJ2-7, with 9 bases matching TRBD1. J lost 5 bases, V lost 5 bases, and 10 bases had no gene match. The CDR3 is made up of 15 amino acids. Looked up from germline, CDR1 is MNHEY and CDR2 is SVGEGT.

This chain links TRBV18 with TRBJ2-7; D possibly corresponds to TRBD1 (5 bases). This CDR3 comprises 14 residues. The V end lost 3 bases, the J end lost 2 bases, and 11 bases lay between the germline ends. Germline V gene sequence: CDR1 KGHSH, CDR2 LQKENI. The CDR3 DNA follows: TGTGCCAGCTCACCTAGCAGGGTAGCCTACGAGCAGTACTTC. This encodes CASSPSRVAYEQYF.

The CDR3 loop is CASSWGLVEQFF. CDR3 nucleotides: TGTGCCAGCAGCTGGGGACTGGTTGAGCAGTTCTTC. The chain links TRBV13 to TRBJ2-1, with D perhaps matching TRBD2 (6 bases). The V and J ends lost 4 bases and 9 bases respectively, with 10 bases between them. The CDR3 is 12 amino acids. From germline, CDR1 is PRHDT and CDR2 FYEKMQ (reference sequence).

This clone was seen a few times. The chain has TRBV6-6 and TRBJ1-1, with TRBD1 matching 7 bases. This CDR3 is 14 amino acids long. Germline V gene data show CDR1 as MNHNY and CDR2 as SVGAGI (reference sequence). With V trimmed by 5 bases and J by 1 base, 4 bases remained unmatched. The CDR3 DNA is TGTGCCAGCAGTCGACAGGGTTGGAACACTGAAGCTTTCTTT. Residues: CASSRQGWNTEAFF.

The J gene is TRBJ2-3, the V gene TRBV2; 7 positions agree with TRBD2. The CDR3 length is 14 residues. Per the germline V gene, CDR1 is SNHLY and CDR2 is FYNNEI. The trim removed 6 bases at V and 3 bases at J, leaving 6 bases unmatched. CDR3 in DNA: TGTGCCAGCAGATGGGACTACCAAACAGATACGCAGTATTTT. Translating it yields CASRWDYQTDTQYF.

There are a few counts of this clone. This chain connects TRBV11-1 to TRBJ2-1, with 11 bases lining up with TRBD2. J gave up 5 bases and V 1 base, and 4 bases lay outside the gene matches. The CDR3 contains 16 residues. Germline assignment: CDR1 SGHAT and CDR2 FQDESV (reference sequence). The CDR3 here is CASSLGLAGGHNEQFF. The CDR3, as DNA: TGTGCCAGCAGCTTAGGGCTAGCGGGGGGCCACAATGAGCAGTTCTTC. Full variable domain (outside the CDR3, taken from reference TRBV11-1 and TRBJ2-1): EAEVAQSPRYKITEKSQAVAFWCDPISGHATLYWYRQILGQGPELLVQFQDESVVDDSQLPKDRFSAERLKGVDSTLKIQPAELGDSAMYLCASSLGLAGGHNEQFFGPGTRLTVL.

The V gene is TRBV2, the J gene TRBJ1-5; D may be TRBD1 (6 bases). CDR3 length: 13 amino acids. Germline V lookup: CDR1 SNHLY, CDR2 FYNNEI. V was trimmed by 6 bases and J by 4 bases, leaving 10 bases between them. Here the CDR3 DNA reads TGTGCCAGCAGCCCCGACAGGAATCAGCCCCAGCATTTT. The encoded protein is CASSPDRNQPQHF.

The chain links TRBV30 to TRBJ2-1, with D uncertain. The V end lost 5 bases, the J end lost 6 bases, and 14 bases lay between the germline ends. The length of the CDR3 is 13 residues. The germline V gene has CDR1 GTSNPN and CDR2 SVGIG (reference sequence). CDR3 nucleotide sequence: TGTGCCTGGGCCGGGTTCCTGCTCAATGAGCAGTTCTTC. It translates to CAWAGFLLNEQFF.

This clone appeared once. J is TRBJ2-7 and V is TRBV11-1, with 9 bases aligning to TRBD1. This CDR3 has 14 residues. V was clipped by 4 bases and J by 2 bases; unmatched bases: 3. Germline V gene lookup returns CDR1 SGHAT and CDR2 FQDESV (reference sequence). CDR3 nucleotides: TGTGCCAGCAGCTCCGGACAGGGGCCCTACGAGCAGTACTTC. Its translation: CASSSGQGPYEQYF.

The chain recombines TRBV28 with TRBJ2-4, with 8 bases identical to TRBD1. J was trimmed by 11 bases and V by 4 bases; bases with no gene match: 7. The germline gives CDR1 MDHEN, CDR2 SYDVKM. The CDR3 extends over 13 amino acids. CDR3 sequence: CASSSPGQALQYF. The CDR3 bases are TGTGCCAGCAGTTCACCGGGACAGGCCCTTCAGTACTTC.

This chain links TRBV5-1 with TRBJ2-3; 7 bases are a match to TRBD2. Trimming at V came to 1 base and at J to 2 bases, leaving 4 bases not matched to a gene. The germline V gene encodes CDR1 SGHRS and CDR2 YFSETQ. The CDR3 sequence is 15 residues long. CDR3 bases: TGCGCCAGCAGCTTGTCGCTAGCGGTCACAGATACGCAGTATTTT. This encodes CASSLSLAVTDTQYF.

J is TRBJ2-2 and V is TRBV9; perhaps TRBD1 as D (6 bases). The CDR3 has 17 residues. CDR1 is SGDLS and CDR2 is YYNGEE in the germline V gene. Trimming shortened V by 3 bases and J by 1 base, and 16 bases separated the two germline ends. Here the CDR3 DNA reads TGTGCCAGCAGCGCAAGACTACTGGGACAGAACACCGGGGAGCTGTTTTTT. It translates to CASSARLLGQNTGELFF.

This clone was counted ten times or more. The rearrangement joins TRBV7-9 to TRBJ1-5; the match to TRBD1 covers 7 bases. CDR3 length equals 17 residues. Germline trimming cut 4 bases from V and 8 bases from J; bases unmatched to any gene: 17. From germline, CDR1 is SEHNR and CDR2 FQNEAQ (reference sequence). This CDR3 is CASSSAFRTGRFEPQHF. The CDR3 DNA is TGTGCCAGCAGCTCAGCGTTTCGGACAGGCCGGTTCGAGCCCCAGCATTTT.

CDR3 region: CASSFDRLTGTEAFF. The CDR3 DNA reads TGTGCCAGCAGCTTCGACAGGCTAACGGGTACTGAAGCTTTCTTT. V gene TRBV7-9 combines with J gene TRBJ1-1; tentative D call: TRBD1 (6 bases). The CDR3 has 15 residues. V shed 3 bases and J shed 5 bases, with 16 bases lying between them. Germline V lookup: CDR1 SEHNR, CDR2 FQNEAQ (reference sequence).

The chain uses TRBV24-1 and TRBJ1-2, with TRBD1 identical over 8 bases. J lost 3 bases, V lost 2 bases, and 13 bases had no gene match. Germline V lookup: CDR1 KGHDR, CDR2 SFDVKD. CDR3 length: 18 amino acids. For the CDR3, the DNA is TGTGCCACCAGTGATTCCGGGGGTGGGGACAGGAAGGACTATGGCTACACCTTC. It is translated as CATSDSGGGDRKDYGYTF.

The chain joins TRBV2 to TRBJ2-1, with 7 bases identical to TRBD1. Trimming took 7 bases from V and 0 from J; bases not matched to a gene: 6. In germline, CDR1 is SNHLY, CDR2 FYNNEI. The CDR3 loop spans 15 amino acids. The CDR3 DNA follows: TGTGCCAGCATGAAGACAGGGAGCTCCTACAATGAGCAGTTCTTC. This translates into CASMKTGSSYNEQFF.

This clone is a singleton in its sample. The rearrangement uses TRBV2 and TRBJ2-7; 11 bases fit TRBD1. V trimming: 7 bases; J trimming: 6 bases; junction bases outside the gene matches: 5. The CDR3 sequence is 13 residues long. Germline V gene data show CDR1 as SNHLY and CDR2 as FYNNEI. CDR3: CASTRTGGVEQYF. The CDR3 bases are TGTGCCAGCACCAGGACAGGGGGCGTCGAGCAGTACTTC.

This chain links TRBV29-1 with TRBJ2-5; 9 bases match TRBD2. The CDR3 has 15 residues. J lost 5 bases, V lost 5 bases, and 12 bases had no gene match. Germline assignment: CDR1 SQVTM and CDR2 ANQGSEA. The CDR3 is CSVTRMAGGRETQYF. In nucleotides, the CDR3 is TGCAGCGTTACCCGTATGGCGGGGGGGCGCGAGACCCAGTACTTC.

J is TRBJ2-1 and V is TRBV5-1, with 8 bases lining up with TRBD2. CDR1 is SGHRS, CDR2 YFSETQ, per germline. The length of the CDR3 is 18 residues. J was trimmed by 0 bases and V by 0 bases; bases with no gene match: 8. The CDR3 loop reads CASSLEPSGRSSYNEQFF. The CDR3 DNA reads as TGCGCCAGCAGCTTGGAACCTAGCGGGCGAAGCTCCTACAATGAGCAGTTCTTC.

This chain joins TRBV6-5 and TRBJ1-5; 9 nucleotides align to TRBD1. V gave up 6 bases and J gave up 6 bases; unmatched junction bases: 6. CDR1 and CDR2 from the germline V gene are MNHEY and SVGAGI. There are 14 residues in the CDR3. The CDR3 DNA follows: TGTGCCAGCAGGAGGGACAGGGAGGGTCAGCCCCAGCATTTT. It is translated as CASRRDREGQPQHF.

This rearrangement joins TRBV6-5 to TRBJ1-1; 7 bases fit TRBD1. Per germline, CDR1 MNHEY and CDR2 SVGAGI. The CDR3 consists of 14 residues. V lost 4 bases, J lost 4 bases, and 6 bases stayed unmatched. CDR3 bases: TGTGCCAGCAGTTGGGGCTCAGGGGGCACTGAAGCTTTCTTT. This codes for CASSWGSGGTEAFF.

The genes are TRBV7-6 and TRBJ2-1; 9 nucleotides agree with TRBD2. Unmatched junction bases numbered 3, after V lost 3 bases and J lost 0 bases. This CDR3 has 16 amino acids. Germline V CDR1 and CDR2: SGHVS, FNYEAQ. CDR3 nucleotides: TGTGCCAGCAGCTTGGCTAGCGGGGACTCCTACAATGAGCAGTTCTTC. Translation: CASSLASGDSYNEQFF.